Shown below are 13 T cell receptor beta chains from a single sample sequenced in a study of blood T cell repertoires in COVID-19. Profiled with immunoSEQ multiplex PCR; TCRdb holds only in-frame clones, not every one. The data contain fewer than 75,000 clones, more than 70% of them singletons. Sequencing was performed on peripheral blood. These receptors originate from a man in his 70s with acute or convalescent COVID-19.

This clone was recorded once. The CDR3 loop is CASSSGLAEETQYF. CDR3 nucleotide sequence: TGTGCCAGCAGCTCCGGACTAGCGGAAGAGACCCAGTACTTC. This chain links TRBV7-6 with TRBJ2-5, with TRBD2 matching over 10 bases. CDR3 length: 14 amino acids. V trimming: 4 bases; J trimming: 3 bases; junction bases outside the gene matches: 2. Germline V gene sequence: CDR1 SGHVS, CDR2 FNYEAQ. Looking up the rest from reference TRBV7-6 and TRBJ2-5 gives the full variable domain: GAGVSQSPRYKVTKRGQDVALRCDPISGHVSLYWYRQALGQGPEFLTYFNYEAQQDKSGLPNDRFSAERPEGSISTLTIQRTEQRDSAMYRCASSSGLAEETQYFGPGTRLLVL.

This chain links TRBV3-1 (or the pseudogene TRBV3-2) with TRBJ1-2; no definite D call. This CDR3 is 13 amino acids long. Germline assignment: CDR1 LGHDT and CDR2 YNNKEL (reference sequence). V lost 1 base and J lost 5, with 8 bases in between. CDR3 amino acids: CASSQVAEYGYTF. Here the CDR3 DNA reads TGTGCCAGCAGCCAAGTAGCTGAGTATGGCTACACCTTC.

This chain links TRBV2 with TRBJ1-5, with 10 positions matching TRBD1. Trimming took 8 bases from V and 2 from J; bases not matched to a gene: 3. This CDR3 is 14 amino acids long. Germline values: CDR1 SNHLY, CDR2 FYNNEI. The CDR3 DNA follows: TGTGCCAGCCGGGACAGGGGCGGCAATCAGCCCCAGCATTTT. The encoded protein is CASRDRGGNQPQHF.

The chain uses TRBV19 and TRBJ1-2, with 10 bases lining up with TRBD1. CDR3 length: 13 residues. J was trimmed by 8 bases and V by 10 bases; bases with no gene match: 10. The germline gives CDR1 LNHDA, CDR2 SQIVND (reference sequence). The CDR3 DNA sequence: TGTGCCATCTCAGCCGGGACAGGGGTAGGCTACACCTTC. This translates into CAISAGTGVGYTF.

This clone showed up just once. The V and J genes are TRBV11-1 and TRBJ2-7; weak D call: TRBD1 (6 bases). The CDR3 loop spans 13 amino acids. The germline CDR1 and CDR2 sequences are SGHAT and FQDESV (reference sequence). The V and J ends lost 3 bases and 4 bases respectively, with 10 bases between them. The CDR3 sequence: CASSFGQGYEQYF. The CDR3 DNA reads TGTGCCAGCAGCTTCGGTCAGGGGTACGAGCAGTACTTC.

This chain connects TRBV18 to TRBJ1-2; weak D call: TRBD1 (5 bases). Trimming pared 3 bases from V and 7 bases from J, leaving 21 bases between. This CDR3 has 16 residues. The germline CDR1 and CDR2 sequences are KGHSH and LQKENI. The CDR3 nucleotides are TGTGCCAGCTCACCTCTCACCCCGCGGACACCTTCTGGCTACACCTTC. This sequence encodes CASSPLTPRTPSGYTF.

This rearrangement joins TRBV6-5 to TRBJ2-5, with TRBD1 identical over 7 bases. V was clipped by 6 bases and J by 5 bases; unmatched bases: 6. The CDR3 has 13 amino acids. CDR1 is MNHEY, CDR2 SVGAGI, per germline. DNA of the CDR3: TGTGCCAGCAGCAGGACAGGATTTGAGACCCAGTACTTC. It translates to CASSRTGFETQYF.

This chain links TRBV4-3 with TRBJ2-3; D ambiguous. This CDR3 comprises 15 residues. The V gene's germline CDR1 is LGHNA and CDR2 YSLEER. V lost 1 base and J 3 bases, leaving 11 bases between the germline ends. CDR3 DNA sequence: TGCGCCAGCAGCCAAGGTGGCAGATTAACAGATACGCAGTATTTT. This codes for CASSQGGRLTDTQYF.

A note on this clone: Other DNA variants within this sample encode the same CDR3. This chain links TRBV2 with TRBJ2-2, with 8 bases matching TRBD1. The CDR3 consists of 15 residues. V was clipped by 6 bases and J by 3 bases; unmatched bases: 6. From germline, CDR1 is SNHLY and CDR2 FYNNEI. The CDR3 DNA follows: TGTGCCAGCAGAGAAACAGGGGGAGACACCGGGGAGCTGTTTTTT. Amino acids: CASRETGGDTGELFF.

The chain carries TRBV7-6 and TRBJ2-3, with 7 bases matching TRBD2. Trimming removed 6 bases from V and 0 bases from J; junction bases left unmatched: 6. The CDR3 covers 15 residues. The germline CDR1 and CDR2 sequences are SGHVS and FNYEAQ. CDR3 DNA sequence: TGTGCCAGCAGAAATTGGGGGGGGAGCACAGATACGCAGTATTTT. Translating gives CASRNWGGSTDTQYF.

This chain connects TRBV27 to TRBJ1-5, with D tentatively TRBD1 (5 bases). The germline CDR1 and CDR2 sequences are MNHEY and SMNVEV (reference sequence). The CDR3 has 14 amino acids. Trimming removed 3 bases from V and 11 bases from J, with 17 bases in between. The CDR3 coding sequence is TGTGCCAGCAGTTTCAGGCAGGGTATTCTAGCCCAGCATTTT. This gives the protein CASSFRQGILAQHF.

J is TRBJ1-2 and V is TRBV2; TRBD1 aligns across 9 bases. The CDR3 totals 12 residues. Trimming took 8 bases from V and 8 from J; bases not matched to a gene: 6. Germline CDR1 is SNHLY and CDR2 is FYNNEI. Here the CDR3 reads CASSGTGLGYTF. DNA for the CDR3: TGTGCCAGCTCCGGGACAGGGCTCGGCTACACCTTC.

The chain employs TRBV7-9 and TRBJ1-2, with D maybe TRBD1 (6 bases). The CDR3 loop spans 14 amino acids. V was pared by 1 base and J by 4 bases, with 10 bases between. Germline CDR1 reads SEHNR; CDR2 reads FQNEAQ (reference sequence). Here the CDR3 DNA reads TGTGCCAGCAGCTTAGGAAGGGACATCTATGGCTACACCTTC. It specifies CASSLGRDIYGYTF.